This TCR beta chain came from a study of shared clonotypes between healthy human individuals. About the research overall: Three CD4 naive, three CD4 memory, two CD8 naive and one CD8 memory plate were used per donor.

About this clone: What it binds is unknown.

The germline gives CDR1 SGDLS, CDR2 YYNGEE. This CDR3 spans 14 amino acids. V was clipped by 3 bases and J by 0 bases; unmatched bases: 1. Findings of the study overall: The naive CD4 repertoires of a few donors were compared, and about 5% of clonotypes were shared. Clonotype sharing among donors, it was expected, would be affected by sequencing depth.

Naive CD8 cells, CD45RO-negative and positively selected for CCR7, excluded terminally differentiated effector memory CD45RA+ cells. About 33,000 T cell genomes (about 0.2 ug DNA) went into each sorted-subset replicate. Sequencing used immunoSEQ multiplex PCR; TCRdb keeps in-frame clones, though not all of them. The table has around 1.9 million clones, about 93% seen once; the top ten hold approximately 1.7%. The clonotype comes from a young man in good health. Some clones in this sample may be carry-over from other donors' samples. V usage is TRBV9 and J usage is TRBJ1-1; 8 nucleotides line up with TRBD1. Sample: naive CD8+ T cells from PBMCs. This CDR3 reads CASSETGVNTEAFF. CDR3 coding DNA: TGTGCCAGCAGCGAGACAGGGGTGAACACTGAAGCTTTCTTT.